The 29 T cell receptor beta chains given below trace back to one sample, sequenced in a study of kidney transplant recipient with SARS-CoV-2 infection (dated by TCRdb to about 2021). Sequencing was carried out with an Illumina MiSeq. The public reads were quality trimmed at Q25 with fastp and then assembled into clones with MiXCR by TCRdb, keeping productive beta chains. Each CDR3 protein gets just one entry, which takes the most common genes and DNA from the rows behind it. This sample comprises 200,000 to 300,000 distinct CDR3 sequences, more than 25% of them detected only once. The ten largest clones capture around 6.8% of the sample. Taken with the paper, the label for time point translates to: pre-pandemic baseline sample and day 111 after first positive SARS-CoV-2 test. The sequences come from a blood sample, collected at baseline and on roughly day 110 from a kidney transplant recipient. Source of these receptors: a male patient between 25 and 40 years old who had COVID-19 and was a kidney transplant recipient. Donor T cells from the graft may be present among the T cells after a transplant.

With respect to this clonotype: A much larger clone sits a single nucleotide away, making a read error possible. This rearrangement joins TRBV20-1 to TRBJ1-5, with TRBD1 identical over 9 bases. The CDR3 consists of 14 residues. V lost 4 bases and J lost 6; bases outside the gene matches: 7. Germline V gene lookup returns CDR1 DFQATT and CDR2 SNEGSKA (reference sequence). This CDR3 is CSATGTGYIQPQHF. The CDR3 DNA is TGCAGTGCTACCGGGACAGGGTACATTCAGCCCCAGCATTTT.

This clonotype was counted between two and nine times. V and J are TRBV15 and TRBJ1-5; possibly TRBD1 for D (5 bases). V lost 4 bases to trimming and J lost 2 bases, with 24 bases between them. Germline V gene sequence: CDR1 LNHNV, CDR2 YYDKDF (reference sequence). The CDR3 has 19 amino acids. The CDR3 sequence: CATSKGNRGGSGGNQPQHF. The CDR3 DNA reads TGTGCCACCAGCAAAGGGAACCGGGGCGGCTCCGGAGGCAATCAGCCCCAGCATTTT.

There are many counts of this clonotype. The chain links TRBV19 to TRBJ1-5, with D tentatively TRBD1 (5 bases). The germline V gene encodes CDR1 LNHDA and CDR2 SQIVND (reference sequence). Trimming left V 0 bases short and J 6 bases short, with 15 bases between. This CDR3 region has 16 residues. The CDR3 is CASSIERGLVLQPQHF. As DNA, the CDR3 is TGTGCCAGTAGTATAGAACGGGGGTTGGTTCTTCAGCCCCAGCATTTT.

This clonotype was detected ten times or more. The CDR3: CASSPGLAGVNTQYF. As DNA, the CDR3 is TGTGCCAGCAGCCCGGGACTAGCGGGAGTTAATACGCAGTATTTT. The chain carries TRBV7-2 and TRBJ2-3; TRBD2 matches at 14 bases. J was trimmed by 7 bases and V by 5 bases; bases with no gene match: 5. Germline loops: CDR1 SGHTA, CDR2 FQGNSA. The CDR3 has 15 residues. Looking up the rest from reference TRBV7-2 and TRBJ2-3 gives the full variable domain: GAGVSQSPSNKVTEKGKDVELRCDPISGHTALYWYRQSLGQGLEFLIYFQGNSAPDKSGLPSDRFSAERTGGSVSTLTIQRTQQEDSAVYLCASSPGLAGVNTQYFGPGTRLTVL.

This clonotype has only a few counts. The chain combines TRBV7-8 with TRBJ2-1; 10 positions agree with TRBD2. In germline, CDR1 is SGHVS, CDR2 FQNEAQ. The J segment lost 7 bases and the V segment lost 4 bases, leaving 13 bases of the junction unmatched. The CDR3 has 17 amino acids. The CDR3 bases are TGTGCCAGCAGCTCATTTGGGCAGCGGGAGGGCCGAAATGAGCAGTTCTTC. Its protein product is CASSSFGQREGRNEQFF.

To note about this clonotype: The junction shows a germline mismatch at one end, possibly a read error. CDR3 in DNA: TGCGGCGTCCGGACAGGGGGAAGCACTGAAGCTTTCTTT. Protein sequence: CGVRTGGSTEAFF. The V call is TRBV29-1, the J call TRBJ1-1; 10 positions match TRBD1. CDR1 and CDR2 from the germline V gene are SQVTM and ANQGSEA. This CDR3 contains 13 residues. The whole variable domain, remainder taken from reference TRBV29-1 and TRBJ1-1, is SAVISQKPSRDICQRGTSLTIQCQVDSQVTMMFWYRQQPGQSLTLIATANQGSEATYESGFVIDKFPISRPNLTFSTLTVSNMSPEDSSIYLCGVRTGGSTEAFFGQGTRLTVV.

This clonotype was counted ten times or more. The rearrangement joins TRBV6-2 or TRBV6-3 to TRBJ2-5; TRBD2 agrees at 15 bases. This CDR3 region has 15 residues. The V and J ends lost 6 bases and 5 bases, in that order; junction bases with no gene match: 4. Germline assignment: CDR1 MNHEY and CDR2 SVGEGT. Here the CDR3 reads CASSRTSGGAETQYF. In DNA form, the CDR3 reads TGTGCCAGCAGCCGGACTAGCGGGGGGGCGGAGACCCAGTACTTC.

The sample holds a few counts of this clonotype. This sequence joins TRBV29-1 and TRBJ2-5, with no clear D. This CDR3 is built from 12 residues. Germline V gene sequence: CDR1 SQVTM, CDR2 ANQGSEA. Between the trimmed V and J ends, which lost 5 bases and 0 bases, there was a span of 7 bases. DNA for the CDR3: TGCAGCGTTCTTGCGGACCAAGAGACCCAGTACTTC. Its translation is CSVLADQETQYF.

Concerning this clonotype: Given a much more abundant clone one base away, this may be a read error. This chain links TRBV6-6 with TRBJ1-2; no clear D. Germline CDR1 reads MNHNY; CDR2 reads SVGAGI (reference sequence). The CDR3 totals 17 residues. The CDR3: CANSTAQGGRKTYGYTF. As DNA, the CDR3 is TGTGCCAACAGTACCGCCCAAGGTGGGAGAAAGACCTATGGCTACACCTTC.

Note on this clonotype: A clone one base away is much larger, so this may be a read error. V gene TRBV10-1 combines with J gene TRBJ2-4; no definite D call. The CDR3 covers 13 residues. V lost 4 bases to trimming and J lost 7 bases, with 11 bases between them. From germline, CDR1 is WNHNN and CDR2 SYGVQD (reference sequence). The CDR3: CASSGGGNNIQYF. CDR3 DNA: TGCGCCAGCAGTGGCGGTGGGAACAACATTCAGTACTTC.

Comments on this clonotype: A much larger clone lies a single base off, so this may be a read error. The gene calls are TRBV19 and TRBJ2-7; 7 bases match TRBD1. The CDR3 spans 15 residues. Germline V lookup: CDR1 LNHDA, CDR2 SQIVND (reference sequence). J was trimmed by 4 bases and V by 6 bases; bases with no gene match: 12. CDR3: CASRNPGQTQYEQYF. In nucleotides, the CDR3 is TGTGCCAGTAGGAACCCGGGACAGACCCAATACGAGCAGTACTTC.

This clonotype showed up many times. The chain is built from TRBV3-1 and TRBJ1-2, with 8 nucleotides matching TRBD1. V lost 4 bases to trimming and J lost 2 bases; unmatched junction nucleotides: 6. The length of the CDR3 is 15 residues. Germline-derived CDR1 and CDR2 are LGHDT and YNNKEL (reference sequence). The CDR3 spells CASSPWTGTNYGYTF. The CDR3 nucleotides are TGTGCCAGCAGCCCCTGGACAGGGACGAACTATGGCTACACCTTC.

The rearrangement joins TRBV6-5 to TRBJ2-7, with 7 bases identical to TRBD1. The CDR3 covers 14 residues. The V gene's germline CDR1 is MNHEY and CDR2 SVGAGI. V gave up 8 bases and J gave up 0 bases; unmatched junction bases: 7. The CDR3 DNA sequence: TGTGCCAGCGCGGGTAGGGGGCTCTCCTACGAGCAGTACTTC. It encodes CASAGRGLSYEQYF.

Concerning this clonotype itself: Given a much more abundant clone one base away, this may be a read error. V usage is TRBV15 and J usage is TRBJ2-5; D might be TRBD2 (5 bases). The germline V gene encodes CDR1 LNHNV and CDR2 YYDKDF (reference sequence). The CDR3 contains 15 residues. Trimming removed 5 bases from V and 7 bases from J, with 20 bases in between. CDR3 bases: TGTGCCACCAGCCGAGGGTGGACCGCTTGGGGGACCCAGTACTTC. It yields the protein CATSRGWTAWGTQYF.

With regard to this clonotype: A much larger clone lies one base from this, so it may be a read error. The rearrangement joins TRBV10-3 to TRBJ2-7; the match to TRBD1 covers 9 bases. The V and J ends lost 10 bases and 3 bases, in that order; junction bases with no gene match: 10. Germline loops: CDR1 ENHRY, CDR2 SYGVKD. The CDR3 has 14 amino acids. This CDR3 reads CATSGTGTNYEQYF. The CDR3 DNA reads TGTGCCACCTCCGGGACAGGGACAAACTACGAGCAGTACTTC.

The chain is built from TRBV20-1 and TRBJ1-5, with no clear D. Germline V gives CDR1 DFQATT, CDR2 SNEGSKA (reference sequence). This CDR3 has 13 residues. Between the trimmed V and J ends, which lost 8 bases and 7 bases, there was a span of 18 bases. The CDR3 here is CSTRGRARQPQHF. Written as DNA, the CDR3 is TGCAGTACCAGAGGTAGGGCACGCCAGCCCCAGCATTTT.

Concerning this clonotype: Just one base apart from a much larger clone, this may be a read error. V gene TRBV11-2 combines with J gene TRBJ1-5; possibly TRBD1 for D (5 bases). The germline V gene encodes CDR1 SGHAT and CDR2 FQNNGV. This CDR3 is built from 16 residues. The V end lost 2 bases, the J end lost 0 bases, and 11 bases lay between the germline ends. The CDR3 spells CASSLNPGDSNQPQHF. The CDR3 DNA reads TGTGCCAGCAGCTTAAACCCGGGGGATAGCAATCAGCCCCAGCATTTT.

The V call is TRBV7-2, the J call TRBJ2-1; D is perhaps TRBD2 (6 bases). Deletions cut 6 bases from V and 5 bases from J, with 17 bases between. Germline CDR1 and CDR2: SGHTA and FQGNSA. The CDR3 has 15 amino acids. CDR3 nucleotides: TGTGCCAGCAGATCCGGGACTCAGTACGACAATGAGCAGTTCTTC. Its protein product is CASRSGTQYDNEQFF.

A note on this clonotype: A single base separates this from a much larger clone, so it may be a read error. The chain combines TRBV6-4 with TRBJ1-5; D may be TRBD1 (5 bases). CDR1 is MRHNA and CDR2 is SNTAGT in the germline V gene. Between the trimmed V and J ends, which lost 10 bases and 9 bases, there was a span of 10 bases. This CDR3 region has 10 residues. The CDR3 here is CANGGGPQHF. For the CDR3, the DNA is TGTGCCAACGGGGGGGGGCCCCAGCATTTT.

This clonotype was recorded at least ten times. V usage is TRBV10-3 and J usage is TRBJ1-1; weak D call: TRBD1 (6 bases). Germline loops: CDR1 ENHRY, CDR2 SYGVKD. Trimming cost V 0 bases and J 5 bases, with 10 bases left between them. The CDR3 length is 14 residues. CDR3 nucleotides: TGTGCCATCAGTGAGTCGCCAGGGGAGACTGAAGCTTTCTTT. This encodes CAISESPGETEAFF.

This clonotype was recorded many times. The CDR3 reads CASSLASASPNNEQFF. CDR3 sequence (DNA): TGTGCCAGCAGTTTAGCGTCGGCTAGCCCTAACAATGAGCAGTTCTTC. J is TRBJ2-1 and V is TRBV6-5, with a tentative D call TRBD2 (5 bases). V lost 4 bases, J lost 5 bases, and 18 bases lay in between. Germline V gene sequence: CDR1 MNHEY, CDR2 SVGAGI. The CDR3 covers 16 residues.

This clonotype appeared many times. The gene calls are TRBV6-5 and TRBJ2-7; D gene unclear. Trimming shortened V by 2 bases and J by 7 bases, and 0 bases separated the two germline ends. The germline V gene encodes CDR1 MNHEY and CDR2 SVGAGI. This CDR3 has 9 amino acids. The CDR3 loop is CASSYEQYV. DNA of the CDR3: TGTGCCAGCAGTTACGAGCAGTACGTC.

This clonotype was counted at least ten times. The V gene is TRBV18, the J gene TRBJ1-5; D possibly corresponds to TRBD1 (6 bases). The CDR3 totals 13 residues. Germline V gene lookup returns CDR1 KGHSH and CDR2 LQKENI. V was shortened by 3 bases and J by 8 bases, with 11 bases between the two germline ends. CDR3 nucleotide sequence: TGTGCCAGCTCACCGGACAGAACGGAGCCCCAGCATTTT. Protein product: CASSPDRTEPQHF.

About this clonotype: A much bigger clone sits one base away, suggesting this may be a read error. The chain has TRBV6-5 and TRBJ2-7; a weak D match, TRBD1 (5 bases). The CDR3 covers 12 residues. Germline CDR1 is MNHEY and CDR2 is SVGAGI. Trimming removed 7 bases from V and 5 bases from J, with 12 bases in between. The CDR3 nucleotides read TGTGCCAGCATAGGTGGGGCCCACGAGCAGTACTTC. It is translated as CASIGGAHEQYF.

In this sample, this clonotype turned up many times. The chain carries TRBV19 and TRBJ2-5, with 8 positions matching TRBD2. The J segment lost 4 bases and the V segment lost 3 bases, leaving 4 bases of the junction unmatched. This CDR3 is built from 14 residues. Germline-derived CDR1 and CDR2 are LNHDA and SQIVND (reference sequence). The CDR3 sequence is CASSMSTSGETQYF. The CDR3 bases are TGTGCCAGTAGTATGAGTACTAGCGGAGAGACCCAGTACTTC.

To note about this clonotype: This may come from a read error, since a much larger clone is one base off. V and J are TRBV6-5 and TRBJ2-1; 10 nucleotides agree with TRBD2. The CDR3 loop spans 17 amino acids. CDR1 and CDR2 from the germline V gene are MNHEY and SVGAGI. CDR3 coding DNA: TGTGCGAGCACCGGGCTAGCGGGAGCCACCGACTACAATGAGCAGCTCTTC. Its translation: CASTGLAGATDYNEQLF.

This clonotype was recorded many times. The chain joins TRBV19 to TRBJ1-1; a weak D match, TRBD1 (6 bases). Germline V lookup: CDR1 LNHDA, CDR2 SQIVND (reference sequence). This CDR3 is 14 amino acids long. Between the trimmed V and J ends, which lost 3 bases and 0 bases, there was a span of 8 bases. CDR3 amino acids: CASSMDSLNTEAFF. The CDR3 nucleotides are TGTGCCAGTAGTATGGACAGTCTGAACACTGAAGCTTTCTTT. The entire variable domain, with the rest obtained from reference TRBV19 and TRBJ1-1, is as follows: DGGITQSPKYLFRKEGQNVTLSCEQNLNHDAMYWYRQDPGQGLRLIYYSQIVNDFQKGDIAEGYSVSREKKESFPLTVTSAQKNPTAFYLCASSMDSLNTEAFFGQGTRLTVV.

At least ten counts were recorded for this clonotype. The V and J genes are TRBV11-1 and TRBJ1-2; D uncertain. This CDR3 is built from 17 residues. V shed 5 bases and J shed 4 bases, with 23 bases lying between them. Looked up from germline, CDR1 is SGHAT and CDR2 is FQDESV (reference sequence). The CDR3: CASSLQIKAGKTYGYTF. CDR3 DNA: TGTGCCAGCAGCCTACAAATTAAGGCTGGAAAGACCTATGGCTACACCTTC.

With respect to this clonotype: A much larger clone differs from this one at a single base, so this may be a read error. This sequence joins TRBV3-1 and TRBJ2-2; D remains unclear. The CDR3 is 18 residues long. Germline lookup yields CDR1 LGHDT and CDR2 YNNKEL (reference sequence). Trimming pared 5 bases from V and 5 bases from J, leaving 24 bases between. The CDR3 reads CASSKHTPISGLTGELFF. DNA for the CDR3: TGTGCCAGCAGCAAGCATACTCCCATTTCAGGCTTGACCGGGGAGCTGTTTTTT.